The 20 T cell receptor beta chains given below trace back to one sample, sequenced in a study of control samples from healthy donors and cancer patients (TCRdb year 2020). Receptor amplification or capture employed the immunoSEQ multiplex PCR assay. TCRdb re-hosts the immuneACCESS table, in-frame sequences only. Its copies lack some clones; in the studies checked, an unresolved V gene accounts for under half of them, and the cause for the rest is not known. Present in this sample are about 150,000 clones, around nine tenths of which were seen just once. The ten largest clones take up less than 2% of the sample. The sample consisted of blood. These receptor sequences come from a man aged 18 to 30 in good health.

The chain joins TRBV19 to TRBJ1-4, with 8 bases aligning to TRBD1. The CDR3 contains 14 residues. Trimming cost V 5 bases and J 8 bases; bases outside gene matches: 7. Germline lookup yields CDR1 LNHDA and CDR2 SQIVND (reference sequence). CDR3 DNA sequence: TGTGCCAGTAGTTCCCGGACAGGGTTGGAAAAACTGTTTTTT. Translation gives CASSSRTGLEKLFF.

The chain employs TRBV24-1 and TRBJ2-3, with 9 bases lining up with TRBD2. In germline, CDR1 is KGHDR, CDR2 SFDVKD. This CDR3 contains 15 residues. J lost 3 bases, V lost 4 bases, and 4 bases had no gene match. The CDR3, as DNA: TGTGCCACCAGTGAGGGCGGGGGGGAAACAGATACGCAGTATTTT. Its protein is CATSEGGGETDTQYF.

This chain joins TRBV9 and TRBJ1-2; D gene unclear. V gave up 0 bases and J gave up 3 bases, with 3 bases separating them. The germline V gene encodes CDR1 SGDLS and CDR2 YYNGEE. This CDR3 is built from 12 residues. CDR3 loop: CASSVDHYGYTF. The CDR3 coding sequence is TGTGCCAGCAGCGTAGATCACTATGGCTACACCTTC.

V is TRBV9 and J is TRBJ2-1; 11 bases line up with TRBD1. Trimming took 0 bases from V and 5 from J; bases not matched to a gene: 7. The CDR3 length is 17 residues. Germline V lookup: CDR1 SGDLS, CDR2 YYNGEE. In DNA form, the CDR3 reads TGTGCCAGCAGCGTAGCGCCGGACAGGGGGCACGACAATGAGCAGTTCTTC. Encoded protein: CASSVAPDRGHDNEQFF.

V and J are TRBV28 and TRBJ1-2; D remains unclear. From germline, CDR1 is MDHEN and CDR2 SYDVKM. There are 14 residues in the CDR3. Deletions cut 4 bases from V and 2 bases from J, with 11 bases between. CDR3 residues: CASSSGPDNYGYTF. CDR3 in DNA: TGTGCCAGCAGTTCAGGACCGGACAACTATGGCTACACCTTC.

This chain links TRBV5-6 with TRBJ2-7; TRBD2 matches at 8 bases. V lost 6 bases and J lost 1; bases outside the gene matches: 6. CDR1 is SGHDT and CDR2 is YYEEEE in the germline V gene. The CDR3 runs 14 residues. The CDR3 reads CASTEAGASYEQYF. In DNA form, the CDR3 reads TGTGCCAGCACAGAAGCGGGGGCGTCCTACGAGCAGTACTTC.

The rearrangement uses TRBV5-6 and TRBJ2-7; 10 bases map to TRBD1. The germline V gene encodes CDR1 SGHDT and CDR2 YYEEEE. There are 15 residues in the CDR3. V lost 4 bases to trimming and J lost 2 bases; unmatched junction nucleotides: 6. In DNA, the CDR3 is TGTGCCAGCAGCCTCACGGGACAGGGGACCTACGAGCAGTACTTC. Its protein is CASSLTGQGTYEQYF.

The J gene is TRBJ2-7, the V gene TRBV9; D unclear. V shed 0 bases and J shed 6 bases, with 10 bases lying between them. Germline CDR1 SGDLS, CDR2 YYNGEE. This CDR3 region has 13 residues. CDR3 sequence reads: CASSVDPSGEQYF. CDR3 DNA: TGTGCCAGCAGCGTAGACCCCTCGGGCGAGCAGTACTTC.

The CDR3 is CSVEDRGSGGVETQYF. CDR3 in DNA: TGCAGCGTTGAAGATCGGGGTAGCGGGGGGGTAGAGACCCAGTACTTC. The chain is built from TRBV29-1 and TRBJ2-5, with 11 bases identical to TRBD2. CDR3 length: 16 residues. Trimming at V came to 0 bases and at J to 4 bases, leaving 7 bases not matched to a gene. CDR1 SQVTM and CDR2 ANQGSEA come from the germline V gene.

This sequence joins TRBV25-1 and TRBJ1-2; the D gene is possibly TRBD1 (6 bases). The CDR3 contains 14 residues. Trimming took off 5 bases at V and 1 base at J, with 11 bases between the two ends. The V gene's germline CDR1 is MGHDK and CDR2 SYGVNS. CDR3: CASSNRDNNYGYTF. The CDR3 nucleotides are TGTGCCAGCAGTAACCGGGACAATAACTATGGCTACACCTTC.

The rearrangement joins TRBV7-3 to TRBJ2-7; 9 nucleotides agree with TRBD2. Germline CDR1 reads SGHTA; CDR2 reads FQGTGA. This CDR3 is 18 amino acids long. J was trimmed by 2 bases and V by 2 bases; bases with no gene match: 13. This CDR3 is CASSLYPAPGGGAYEQYF. CDR3 DNA: TGTGCCAGCAGCTTATACCCCGCTCCGGGCGGGGGGGCCTACGAGCAGTACTTC.

The chain carries TRBV12-3 or TRBV12-4 and TRBJ1-5, with a tentative D call TRBD1 (5 bases). The CDR3 is made up of 12 amino acids. Trimming removed 7 bases from V and 7 bases from J, with 11 bases in between. In DNA form, the CDR3 reads TGTGCCAGCACTAATCAGGGACAGCCCCAGCATTTT. Its protein product is CASTNQGQPQHF.

This clone was counted only a few times. The chain uses TRBV19 and TRBJ1-1, with D uncertain. Per germline, CDR1 LNHDA and CDR2 SQIVND (reference sequence). This CDR3 spans 15 amino acids. Trimming removed 3 bases from V and 0 bases from J, with 11 bases in between. As DNA, the CDR3 is TGTGCCAGTAGTATTGGTCACAGCATGAACACTGAAGCTTTCTTT. Translated, it gives CASSIGHSMNTEAFF. The full variable domain, with the rest looked up from reference TRBV19 and TRBJ1-1, is DGGITQSPKYLFRKEGQNVTLSCEQNLNHDAMYWYRQDPGQGLRLIYYSQIVNDFQKGDIAEGYSVSREKKESFPLTVTSAQKNPTAFYLCASSIGHSMNTEAFFGQGTRLTVV.

V is TRBV30 and J is TRBJ1-4; D is undetermined. CDR3 length: 15 residues. Germline V gene sequence: CDR1 GTSNPN, CDR2 SVGIG (reference sequence). With 3 bases removed from V and 1 base from J, the gap between germline ends came to 12 bases. CDR3 sequence (DNA): TGTGCCTGGAGCCCGAACAGACTAACTAATGAAAAACTGTTTTTT. It yields the protein CAWSPNRLTNEKLFF.

This clone was seen many times. V and J are TRBV6-2 or TRBV6-3 and TRBJ2-7, with a tentative D call TRBD2 (6 bases). Germline V lookup: CDR1 MNHEY, CDR2 SVGEGT. The CDR3 has 14 amino acids. Trimming left V 0 bases short and J 0 bases short, with 6 bases between. The CDR3 DNA sequence: TGTGCCAGCAGTTACTCGACTAGCTCCTACGAGCAGTACTTC. Its translation is CASSYSTSSYEQYF.

The rearrangement links TRBV7-2 to TRBJ1-4; 8 bases map to TRBD1. Germline CDR1 is SGHTA and CDR2 is FQGNSA. Germline trimming cut 1 base from V and 3 bases from J; bases unmatched to any gene: 10. This CDR3 contains 18 residues. The CDR3 here is CASSLDRGLRSSNEKLFF. CDR3 sequence (DNA): TGTGCCAGCAGCTTAGACAGGGGGTTGAGGTCATCTAATGAAAAACTGTTTTTT.

This CDR3 is CASRSGLGGTDEQYF. DNA of the CDR3: TGTGCCAGCAGATCAGGCCTCGGGGGGACGGACGAGCAGTACTTC. The rearrangement links TRBV5-6 to TRBJ2-7; 7 bases are a match to TRBD2. The CDR3 sequence is 15 residues long. In germline, CDR1 is SGHDT, CDR2 YYEEEE. V was pared by 5 bases and J by 5 bases, with 13 bases of the junction left unmatched.

V and J are TRBV12-3 or TRBV12-4 and TRBJ1-6, with D unresolved. The CDR3 length is 13 residues. Deletions cut 6 bases from V and 10 bases from J, with 13 bases between. CDR3 loop: CASSQWKHSPLHF. The CDR3 coding sequence is TGTGCCAGCAGCCAATGGAAGCACTCACCCCTCCACTTT.

This chain uses TRBV19 with TRBJ2-5; 9 bases are shared with TRBD2. The V gene end was trimmed by 6 bases and the J gene end by 2 bases; junction bases not matched to a gene: 1. CDR1 is LNHDA and CDR2 is SQIVND in the germline V gene (reference sequence). The CDR3 is 13 amino acids. The DNA for the CDR3 is TGTGCCAGTAGGACTAGCGGACAAGAGACCCAGTACTTC. This translates into CASRTSGQETQYF.

The chain joins TRBV30 to TRBJ1-1, with no clear D. Trimming shortened V by 4 bases and J by 2 bases, and 11 bases separated the two germline ends. The CDR3 length is 13 residues. Germline V gene data show CDR1 as GTSNPN and CDR2 as SVGIG (reference sequence). This chain's CDR3 is CAWNGRRNTEAFF. For the CDR3, the DNA is TGTGCCTGGAACGGACGGAGAAACACTGAAGCTTTCTTT. The full variable domain, completed using reference TRBV30 and TRBJ1-1, is SQTIHQWPATLVQPVGSPLSLECTVEGTSNPNLYWYRQAAGRGLQLLFYSVGIGQISSEVPQNLSASRPQDRQFILSSKKLLLSDSGFYLCAWNGRRNTEAFFGQGTRLTVV.